One sample yielded the 8 T cell receptor beta chains listed below, sequenced in a study of OX40 agonist ivuxolimab in advanced cancers. Here immunoSEQ multiplex PCR was the method, and the copy in TCRdb shows in-frame clones only, minus some. Altogether tens of thousands of clones are present, around 90% being singletons, with the ten largest covering roughly 5%. Source: CD4+ or CD8+ T cells sorted from blood, taken in a trial of the OX40 agonist ivuxolimab. These receptor sequences come from an adult with an advanced solid tumor such as melanoma, head and neck, liver or kidney cancer.

This clone was seen only a few times. The CDR3 region has the DNA TGTGCCAGCAGTCGCGGGACGGCTACCTACAATGAGCAGTTCTTC. As protein: CASSRGTATYNEQFF. This chain joins TRBV6-5 and TRBJ2-1; perhaps TRBD2 as D (6 bases). Germline CDR1 and CDR2: MNHEY and SVGAGI. The CDR3 has 15 residues. V was pared by 5 bases and J by 2 bases, with 13 bases between.

The V gene is TRBV5-6, the J gene TRBJ2-1; D possibly corresponds to TRBD1 (5 bases). This CDR3 has 12 residues. V was clipped by 5 bases and J by 10 bases, with 13 bases between them. Per germline, CDR1 SGHDT and CDR2 YYEEEE. In DNA form, the CDR3 reads TGTGCCAGCAGACGTCAGGGTCGCGAGCAGTTCTTC. Translating gives CASRRQGREQFF.

The rearrangement links TRBV4-2 to TRBJ2-3, with 7 bases aligning to TRBD2. Germline-derived CDR1 and CDR2 are LGHNA and YNFKEQ. The ends lost 3 bases at V and 2 bases at J; junction bases unmatched: 5. This CDR3 region has 15 residues. This CDR3 reads CASSQVAGPTDTQYF. In nucleotides, the CDR3 is TGTGCCAGCAGCCAGGTAGCGGGCCCCACAGATACGCAGTATTTT.

The gene calls are TRBV2 and TRBJ1-5; 7 positions agree with TRBD1. CDR3 length: 13 residues. Trimming cost V 7 bases and J 7 bases; bases outside gene matches: 7. Looked up from germline, CDR1 is SNHLY and CDR2 is FYNNEI. The CDR3 sequence: CASTGQGVQPQHF. DNA for the CDR3: TGTGCCAGCACGGGGCAGGGGGTGCAGCCCCAGCATTTT.

This chain connects TRBV2 to TRBJ2-1; 14 bases agree with TRBD2. The CDR3 has 16 amino acids. Germline assignment: CDR1 SNHLY and CDR2 FYNNEI. Trimming took 6 bases from V and 5 from J; bases not matched to a gene: 6. The CDR3 DNA follows: TGTGCCAGCAGGACTAGCGGGGGGGCCGCTAACAATGAGCAGTTCTTC. This sequence encodes CASRTSGGAANNEQFF.

The chain combines TRBV7-9 with TRBJ2-7; possible D gene TRBD2, 6 bases. Germline CDR1 reads SEHNR; CDR2 reads FQNEAQ (reference sequence). V was shortened by 3 bases and J by 3 bases, with 12 bases between the two germline ends. This CDR3 comprises 14 residues. The CDR3 DNA reads as TGTGCCAGCAGCTTTCAGGGCGGGAACTACGAGCAGTACTTC. Its translation is CASSFQGGNYEQYF.

The rearrangement uses TRBV28 and TRBJ1-2, with no clear D. Trimming shortened V by 8 bases and J by 8 bases, and 12 bases separated the two germline ends. Germline CDR1 reads MDHEN; CDR2 reads SYDVKM. This CDR3 has 11 residues. In DNA, the CDR3 is TGTGCCAGCGTATCGATGGTCGGCTACACCTTC. This translates into CASVSMVGYTF.

The rearrangement uses TRBV7-2 and TRBJ1-2; a weak D match, TRBD1 (5 bases). From germline, CDR1 is SGHTA and CDR2 FQGNSA. The CDR3 consists of 13 residues. V lost 3 bases and J lost 4, with 9 bases in between. CDR3 loop: CASSFGDSYGYTF. The CDR3 bases are TGTGCCAGCAGCTTTGGCGACAGCTATGGCTACACCTTC.